This TCR beta chain emerged from a study of post-analysis software for immune sequencing data. Findings of the study overall: Patients showed TRBV5-6, TRBV5-1 and TRBV20-1 among five TRBV segments more frequent than in controls.

About this clonotype: Its antigen remains unidentified.

The TCR beta cDNA libraries contained unique molecular identifiers. Via MiXCR, TCRdb re-called the PCR reads, giving one row per CDR3 protein. The sample carries approximately 440,000 distinct CDR3 sequences, around 40% recorded once. The CDR3 sequence is 18 residues long. Deletions cut 4 bases from V and 1 base from J, with 22 bases between. Germline CDR1 and CDR2: MDHEN and SYDVKM. The specimen was blood. The source of this sequence is a girl under 18 with multiple sclerosis. The J gene is TRBJ2-5, the V gene TRBV28; possible D gene TRBD1, 6 bases. The CDR3 region is CASSSPFRDTLAQETQYF. The CDR3 nucleotides read TGTGCCAGCAGTTCCCCTTTCCGGGACACCTTAGCCCAAGAGACCCAGTACTTC.